The 13 T cell receptor beta chains in this list originate from one sample, sequenced in a study of prognosis after radiotherapy for stage I lung cancer (dated by TCRdb to the early 2020s). The reads were generated on an Illumina HiSeq 3000. The TCR beta CDR3 region was amplified from genomic DNA by two rounds of multiplex PCR. The first PCR round used primers specific to each TRBV and TRBJ gene, with sequences filed in Chinese patent CN105087789A. TCRdb cleaned the public reads at Q25 with fastp, built clones with MiXCR and kept in-frame beta chains. All rows with the same CDR3 protein become a single entry with the most common DNA and genes. This sample has 20,000 to 25,000 distinct CDR3 sequences in its table, and roughly 45% of those were observed once. The ten largest make up 30% to 35% of the sample. Sequencing was performed on PBMCs, taken before or after stereotactic body radiation therapy (not recorded which). Every receptor here comes from a donor over 45 with non-small cell lung cancer.

This clonotype was detected many times. The chain combines TRBV28 with TRBJ1-4, with 10 bases identical to TRBD1. With 7 bases clipped from V and 8 bases from J, the junction kept 10 bases outside the gene matches. Germline values: CDR1 MDHEN, CDR2 SYDVKM. There are 15 residues in the CDR3. In nucleotides, the CDR3 is TGTGCCAGCAAAAGAAGCGACAGGGGGCGCGAAAAACTGTTTTTT. Protein sequence: CASKRSDRGREKLFF.

Concerning this clonotype: It may be a read error: a sequence one base away is much more abundant. The chain couples TRBV5-4 to TRBJ2-7, with 11 bases lining up with TRBD1. With V trimmed by 5 bases and J by 2 bases, 3 bases remained unmatched. The V gene's germline CDR1 is SGHNT and CDR2 YYREEE (reference sequence). CDR3 length: 14 residues. The chain's CDR3 is CASRSGQGAYEQYF. DNA for the CDR3: TGTGCCAGCAGATCGGGACAGGGGGCCTACGAGCAGTACTTC.

About this clonotype: This may arise from a read error, as a much more abundant clone is one base away. The chain couples TRBV10-3 to TRBJ2-2; a possible D gene is TRBD2 (6 bases). Germline assignment: CDR1 ENHRY and CDR2 SYGVKD. The CDR3 is 14 residues long. V gave up 7 bases and J gave up 5 bases, with 14 bases separating them. CDR3: CAINIGSGTGELFF. DNA of the CDR3: TGTGCCATCAATATCGGGAGTGGTACCGGGGAGCTGTTTTTT.

This clonotype was detected many times. The rearrangement joins TRBV6-1 to TRBJ1-2; D might be TRBD1 (5 bases). The CDR3 consists of 12 residues. Germline CDR1 is MNHNS and CDR2 is SASEGT. Trimming took 8 bases from V and 4 from J, leaving 11 bases between them. Written as DNA, the CDR3 is TGTGCCAGCCGAACAGGACGCTATGGCTACACCTTC. The encoded protein is CASRTGRYGYTF.

By share of the sample, this clonotype is medium-sized (0.01 to 0.1%). The chain is built from TRBV11-2 and TRBJ1-1; possible D gene TRBD1, 5 bases. CDR3 length equals 14 residues. V was trimmed by 4 bases and J by 1 base, leaving 10 bases between them. Germline V gene lookup returns CDR1 SGHAT and CDR2 FQNNGV. The CDR3 nucleotides are TGTGCCAGCAGCTCACAGGCGCCGAACACTGAAGCTTTCTTT. The encoded protein is CASSSQAPNTEAFF.

The V gene is TRBV20-1, the J gene TRBJ2-1; 9 nucleotides match TRBD1. The junction had 18 bases not matched to a gene; V was cut back by 1 base and J by 8 bases. CDR1 and CDR2 from the germline V gene are DFQATT and SNEGSKA (reference sequence). The CDR3 covers 18 residues. In nucleotides, the CDR3 is TGCAGTGCTAGAGTTTCGCCGGATACCGGGACAGGGACCGATGAGCAGTTCTTC. It encodes CSARVSPDTGTGTDEQFF.

The table lists this clonotype with a few counts. The rearrangement uses TRBV27 and TRBJ2-5, with D tentatively TRBD2 (5 bases). Trimming took 5 bases from V and 6 from J, leaving 28 bases between them. This CDR3 is 18 amino acids long. Germline V lookup: CDR1 MNHEY, CDR2 SMNVEV (reference sequence). The CDR3 loop reads CASSARNPSLVMGQTQYF. In nucleotides, the CDR3 is TGTGCCAGCAGTGCGCGCAACCCTTCACTAGTGATGGGTCAGACCCAGTACTTC.

This clonotype was seen at least ten times. The chain uses TRBV7-3 and TRBJ2-1, with TRBD2 identical over 11 bases. CDR3 size: 16 residues. V lost 2 bases, J lost 6 bases, and 6 bases stayed unmatched. Germline V gives CDR1 SGHTA, CDR2 FQGTGA. In DNA form, the CDR3 reads TGTGCCAGCAGCTTAGTAGCGGGAGGGCCGGGCAATGAGCAGTTCTTC. This encodes CASSLVAGGPGNEQFF.

There are many counts of this clonotype. The chain employs TRBV3-1 and TRBJ2-1; the D call may be TRBD1 or TRBD2 (5 bases each). Germline CDR1 LGHDT, CDR2 YNNKEL (reference sequence). The CDR3 consists of 13 residues. V lost 5 bases and J lost 7, with 12 bases in between. This chain's CDR3 is CASSSDWGNEQFF. The DNA of the CDR3 is TGTGCCAGCAGCTCCGACTGGGGGAATGAGCAGTTCTTC.

With regard to this clonotype: A read error is possible here, since a much larger clone lies one base away. The rearrangement joins TRBV4-1 to TRBJ2-1; D is ambiguous. This CDR3 is built from 15 residues. Trimming removed 1 base at V and 4 bases at J, with 11 bases between. The germline V gene has CDR1 MGHRA and CDR2 YSYEKL. Written as DNA, the CDR3 is TGCGCCAGCAGCCAAGGAACTATCGGATACAATGAGCAGTTCTTC. Translated, it gives CASSQGTIGYNEQFF.

About this clonotype: Since a much larger clone is just one base distant, this may be a read error. The V call is TRBV5-1, the J call TRBJ2-5, with D maybe TRBD1 (7 bases). Trimming removed 0 bases at V and 7 bases at J, with 10 bases between. Germline CDR1 and CDR2: SGHRS and YFSETQ. CDR3 size: 13 residues. In DNA, the CDR3 is TGCGCCAGCAGCTTGGGACAGGGAGGGACCCAGTACTTC. This gives the protein CASSLGQGGTQYF.

About this clonotype: This could be a read error, since a much larger clone is one nucleotide away. The rearrangement joins TRBV5-5 to TRBJ1-1, with D perhaps matching TRBD1 (6 bases). Germline loops: CDR1 SGHKS, CDR2 YYEKEE (reference sequence). Trimming pared 3 bases from V and 4 bases from J, leaving 16 bases between. The CDR3 runs to 15 residues. The CDR3 sequence is CASSSNTGFSTEAFF. CDR3 nucleotides: TGTGCCAGCAGCTCTAATACAGGGTTTAGCACTGAAGCTTTCTTT.

The rearrangement joins TRBV28 to TRBJ2-7; 8 bases line up with TRBD2. In germline, CDR1 is MDHEN, CDR2 SYDVKM. The V segment lost 8 bases and the J segment 2 bases; nucleotides outside the gene matches: 8. The CDR3 has 14 amino acids. CDR3 protein: CASRPSGLAYEQYF. Here the CDR3 DNA reads TGTGCCAGCCGCCCCTCGGGACTAGCCTACGAGCAGTACTTC.